These 29 T cell receptor beta chains came from one sample sequenced in a study of CD8+CD57+ T cells in acquired aplastic anemia. Genomic DNA was employed as the template in profiling TCR beta VDJ and CDR3. Each CDR3 protein is one row after TCRdb ran MiXCR on the reads. This sample yields about 190,000 distinct CDR3 sequences, of which less than 65% are seen a single time; 35% to 55% belongs to the top ten. The sequencing input was sorted CD4+, CD8+, or CD8+CD57+ T cells (not recorded which) from PBMCs. The receptors were sampled from a human donor with severe aplastic anemia or a healthy control (not recorded which).

The table lists this clonotype with a few counts. This chain connects TRBV25-1 to TRBJ1-6; 9 bases map to TRBD1. J was trimmed by 7 bases and V by 7 bases; bases with no gene match: 5. Germline CDR1 reads MGHDK; CDR2 reads SYGVNS. The CDR3 has 14 amino acids. The CDR3 region has the DNA TGTGCCAGCACTCTTGGACAGGGGAATTCACCCCTCCACTTT. Translating it yields CASTLGQGNSPLHF.

This clonotype was seen many times. The chain joins TRBV14 to TRBJ1-1; 7 positions match TRBD1. V shed 6 bases, J shed 5 bases, and the junction held 6 bases outside the gene matches. The CDR3 spans 13 residues. Germline V gives CDR1 SGHDN, CDR2 FVKESK. CDR3 sequence (DNA): TGTGCCAGCAGTTCAGGGGGGGTGACTGAAGCTTTCTTT. Protein product: CASSSGGVTEAFF. Full variable domain (rest looked up from reference TRBV14 and TRBJ1-1): EAGVTQFPSHSVIEKGQTVTLRCDPISGHDNLYWYRRVMGKEIKFLLHFVKESKQDESGMPNNRFLAERTGGTYSTLKVQPAELEDSGVYFCASSSGGVTEAFFGQGTRLTVV.

Ten or more counts support this clonotype. This chain connects TRBV9 to TRBJ2-2; the D is unclear. V was cut by 0 bases and J by 0 bases, with 6 bases left in between. This CDR3 is 15 amino acids long. Germline CDR1 is SGDLS and CDR2 is YYNGEE. CDR3 bases: TGTGCCAGCAGCGTAGGTTCAGCGAACACCGGGGAGCTGTTTTTT. Its protein is CASSVGSANTGELFF.

The CDR3 sequence is CASSSGLAGTYTDTQYF. For the CDR3, the DNA is TGTGCCAGCAGCTCCGGACTAGCGGGGACCTACACAGATACGCAGTATTTT. The chain uses TRBV7-8 and TRBJ2-3, with TRBD2 matching over 12 bases. Germline CDR1 and CDR2: SGHVS and FQNEAQ. CDR3 size: 17 residues. V was clipped by 4 bases and J by 2 bases; unmatched bases: 7.

A word on this clonotype: One end of the junction does not line up with germline, which may come from a read error. This CDR3 is CASSDENTGANVLTF. In DNA, the CDR3 is TGTGCCAGCAGTGACGAAAACACCGGGGCCAACGTCCTGACTTTC. This chain connects TRBV10-3 to TRBJ2-6; the D is unclear. The CDR3 spans 15 residues. The germline V gene has CDR1 ENHRY and CDR2 SYGVKD.

The chain uses TRBV10-3 and TRBJ1-1, with D unresolved. V dropped 10 bases and J dropped 0 bases, with 12 bases sitting between them. In germline, CDR1 is ENHRY, CDR2 SYGVKD. This CDR3 has 13 residues. Here the CDR3 DNA reads TGTGCCAGCACCACCTCAGTGAACACTGAAGCTTTCTTT. It translates to CASTTSVNTEAFF.

This clonotype appeared many times. The CDR3 DNA reads TGTGCCAGCAGCCAAGATAGCTCTGGAAACACCATATATTTT. Translation: CASSQDSSGNTIYF. The genes are TRBV3-1 and TRBJ1-3; no clear D gene. Between the trimmed V and J ends, which lost 0 bases and 0 bases, there was a span of 3 bases. Germline V gives CDR1 LGHDT, CDR2 YNNKEL (reference sequence). CDR3 length: 14 residues.

This chain joins TRBV12-3 or TRBV12-4 and TRBJ1-1; D remains unclear. The CDR3 spans 15 residues. Trimming removed 4 bases at V and 6 bases at J, with 18 bases between. The DNA for the CDR3 is TGTGCCAGCAGTTACGATCGGCGGTCCCGGGCTGAAGCTTTCTTT. Protein sequence: CASSYDRRSRAEAFF.

J is TRBJ2-7 and V is TRBV19, with 8 bases identical to TRBD1. V shed 3 bases and J 2 bases; nucleotides not matched to a gene: 6. Germline V gene sequence: CDR1 LNHDA, CDR2 SQIVND (reference sequence). CDR3 size: 15 residues. CDR3 DNA: TGTGCCAGTAGTATCAGGACAGGGCCGACCTACGAGCAGTACTTC. Residues: CASSIRTGPTYEQYF.

This clonotype has only a few counts. This chain links TRBV7-3 with TRBJ1-1, with TRBD1 as a possible D gene (6 bases). The germline V and J ends were trimmed by 5 bases and 7 bases, with 17 bases remaining between them. Germline V gene lookup returns CDR1 SGHTA and CDR2 FQGTGA. The CDR3 runs to 14 residues. CDR3 DNA sequence: TGTGCCAGCAGCCGTCCCAAGAGGGGGGATGAAGCTTTCTTT. Translating gives CASSRPKRGDEAFF.

CDR3 region: CASSLGSGSTDTQYF. In DNA form, the CDR3 reads TGTGCCAGCAGCTTAGGAAGCGGTAGCACAGATACGCAGTATTTT. The rearrangement joins TRBV7-9 to TRBJ2-3, with D tentatively TRBD2 (5 bases). The CDR3 runs to 15 residues. Germline CDR1 is SEHNR and CDR2 is FQNEAQ (reference sequence). V was trimmed by 1 base and J by 0 bases, leaving 8 bases between them.

Regarding this clonotype: A read error may explain this, as a much larger clone is one base away. Since the CDR3 does not end with the conserved phenylalanine or tryptophan, this likely comes from a read error. CDR3 sequence: CASTGGGQGKETQYS. In DNA, the CDR3 is TGTGCCAGCACCGGGGGCGGGCAGGGCAAAGAGACCCAGTACTCC. The chain recombines TRBV7-9 with TRBJ2-5; TRBD1 or TRBD2 may be the D gene (6 bases each). Germline lookup yields CDR1 SEHNR and CDR2 FQNEAQ (reference sequence). Trimming left V 7 bases short and J 3 bases short, with 18 bases between. The CDR3 loop spans 15 amino acids.

The chain has TRBV20-1 and TRBJ2-7; the match to TRBD2 covers 9 bases. There are 15 residues in the CDR3. Per germline, CDR1 DFQATT and CDR2 SNEGSKA (reference sequence). J gave up 5 bases and V 0 bases, and 8 bases lay outside the gene matches. This CDR3 reads CSARDGAGGPHEQYF. CDR3 DNA: TGCAGTGCTAGAGATGGGGCGGGGGGGCCACACGAGCAGTACTTC.

CDR3 bases: TGTGCCAGCAGCCAAGTCGGGGGCCAGTCACCCCTCCACTTT. Translation gives CASSQVGGQSPLHF. The genes are TRBV14 and TRBJ1-6, with a tentative D call TRBD1 (6 bases). V lost 1 base and J 10 bases, leaving 11 bases between the germline ends. The CDR3 extends over 14 amino acids. Germline values: CDR1 SGHDN, CDR2 FVKESK.

V is TRBV5-1 and J is TRBJ1-3; no clear D gene. The germline V gene encodes CDR1 SGHRS and CDR2 YFSETQ. This CDR3 comprises 14 residues. Trimming cost V 2 bases and J 2 bases, with 8 bases left between them. The CDR3 sequence is CASSFGPPGNTIYF. CDR3 DNA: TGCGCCAGCAGCTTTGGGCCCCCTGGAAACACCATATATTTT.

In this sample, this clonotype turned up a few times. This rearrangement joins TRBV7-2 to TRBJ2-5; D possibly matches TRBD1 or TRBD2 (6 bases each). This CDR3 region has 13 residues. V lost 5 bases and J lost 5, with 12 bases in between. Per the germline V gene, CDR1 is SGHTA and CDR2 is FQGNSA. The CDR3 reads CASSPWRGETQYF. In nucleotides, the CDR3 is TGTGCCAGCAGCCCCTGGAGGGGGGAGACCCAGTACTTC.

The CDR3 loop is CASSLVAGEETQYF. The CDR3 nucleotides read TGTGCCAGCAGCTTAGTAGCGGGGGAGGAGACCCAGTACTTC. This chain joins TRBV7-9 and TRBJ2-5; 9 bases line up with TRBD2. Germline lookup yields CDR1 SEHNR and CDR2 FQNEAQ (reference sequence). The CDR3 contains 14 residues. V lost 1 base, J lost 5 bases, and 2 bases stayed unmatched.

This chain links TRBV29-1 with TRBJ1-1; D is perhaps TRBD1 (5 bases). This CDR3 spans 15 amino acids. V dropped 3 bases and J dropped 4 bases, with 18 bases sitting between them. Germline assignment: CDR1 SQVTM and CDR2 ANQGSEA. DNA of the CDR3: TGCAGCGTTGAGGGGCAGAGGGTTTTCGGCACTGAAGCTTTCTTT. Protein: CSVEGQRVFGTEAFF.

The rearrangement uses TRBV2 and TRBJ1-1; D gene unclear. This CDR3 has 13 residues. V was pared by 6 bases and J by 1 base, with 9 bases between. Germline values: CDR1 SNHLY, CDR2 FYNNEI. CDR3 nucleotide sequence: TGTGCCAGCAGCCCACAGAGGAACACTGAAGCTTTCTTT. Encoded protein: CASSPQRNTEAFF.

The chain uses TRBV5-5 and TRBJ2-7, with TRBD2 matching over 8 bases. The junction had 5 bases not matched to a gene; V was cut back by 3 bases and J by 3 bases. The germline gives CDR1 SGHKS, CDR2 YYEKEE (reference sequence). The CDR3 totals 14 residues. CDR3 sequence: CASSSTSADYEQYF. The CDR3 DNA reads as TGTGCCAGCAGCTCGACTAGCGCGGACTACGAGCAGTACTTC.

The chain uses TRBV9 and TRBJ2-3, with 13 bases aligning to TRBD2. The CDR3 is made up of 15 amino acids. Trimming removed 0 bases from V and 11 bases from J; junction bases left unmatched: 6. The germline CDR1 and CDR2 sequences are SGDLS and YYNGEE. CDR3 sequence reads: CASSVGLAGGNEQYF. Here the CDR3 DNA reads TGTGCCAGCAGCGTAGGACTAGCGGGGGGTAATGAGCAGTATTTT. Supplemented by reference TRBV9 and TRBJ2-3, the full variable domain reads DSGVTQTPKHLITATGQRVTLRCSPRSGDLSVYWYQQSLDQGLQFLIQYYNGEERAKGNILERFSAQQFPDLHSELNLSSLELGDSALYFCASSVGLAGGNEQYFGPGTRLTVL.

The table lists this clonotype with a few counts. V usage is TRBV10-3 and J usage is TRBJ1-1, with D possibly being TRBD1 (5 bases). This CDR3 contains 13 residues. Germline CDR1 and CDR2: ENHRY and SYGVKD. Trimming shortened V by 7 bases and J by 4 bases, and 13 bases separated the two germline ends. The CDR3 coding sequence is TGTGCCATCAACCAGGGAGCGACCACTGAAGCTTTCTTT. It codes for CAINQGATTEAFF.

This chain connects TRBV20-1 to TRBJ1-2, with TRBD1 as a possible D gene (5 bases). Germline CDR1 is DFQATT and CDR2 is SNEGSKA (reference sequence). The V end lost 6 bases, the J end lost 4 bases, and 15 bases lay between the germline ends. This CDR3 comprises 13 residues. The DNA of the CDR3 is TGCAGTGCCCGGACACCAGAGGGCTATGGCTACACCTTC. This codes for CSARTPEGYGYTF.

This rearrangement joins TRBV20-1 to TRBJ1-6; D is unresolved. The germline V gene encodes CDR1 DFQATT and CDR2 SNEGSKA (reference sequence). The CDR3 sequence is 12 residues long. CDR3 sequence reads: CTAGSQASPLHF. As DNA, the CDR3 is TGCACAGCCGGTAGTCAAGCTTCACCCCTCCACTTT.

The genes are TRBV7-6 and TRBJ2-7; a weak D match, TRBD2 (6 bases). Germline CDR1 and CDR2: SGHVS and FNYEAQ. Trimming stripped 6 bases from V and 6 bases from J, with 21 bases between. The CDR3 runs to 15 residues. The CDR3 spells CASSLNGGAPTEQYF. Written as DNA, the CDR3 is TGTGCCAGCAGTCTTAACGGAGGGGCGCCTACCGAGCAGTACTTC.

Only a few counts were recorded for this clonotype. The chain is built from TRBV7-8 and TRBJ2-7; the match to TRBD2 covers 11 bases. The V gene end was trimmed by 0 bases and the J gene end by 3 bases; junction bases not matched to a gene: 4. This CDR3 spans 16 amino acids. The germline CDR1 and CDR2 sequences are SGHVS and FQNEAQ. CDR3: CASSLASLAGGYEQYF. In nucleotides, the CDR3 is TGTGCCAGCAGCTTAGCGAGTCTAGCGGGGGGCTACGAGCAGTACTTC.

This rearrangement joins TRBV2 to TRBJ1-1; D is unresolved. Trimming stripped 8 bases from V and 0 bases from J, with 13 bases between. The CDR3 contains 14 residues. Germline loops: CDR1 SNHLY, CDR2 FYNNEI. This chain's CDR3 is CASGRFFMNTEAFF. The CDR3 coding sequence is TGTGCCAGCGGGCGGTTTTTTATGAACACTGAAGCTTTCTTT. Drawing the rest from reference TRBV2 and TRBJ1-1, the complete variable domain is EPEVTQTPSHQVTQMGQEVILRCVPISNHLYFYWYRQILGQKVEFLVSFYNNEISEKSEIFDDQFSVERPDGSNFTLKIRSTKLEDSAMYFCASGRFFMNTEAFFGQGTRLTVV.

Turning to this clonotype: One junction end does not reproduce the germline sequence, and a read error may be involved. The chain recombines TRBV7-9 with TRBJ2-7; the D call may be TRBD1 or TRBD2 (5 bases each). TRBJ2-5 matches the DNA end more closely, so the J call is doubtful. CDR1 is SEHNR, CDR2 FQNEAQ, per germline (reference sequence). The CDR3 has 15 residues. The CDR3, as DNA: TGCGCCAGCAGCCAAGATGTATTCGGGGCAGAGACCCAGTACTTC. Its translation: CASSQDVFGAETQYF.

The chain is built from TRBV19 and TRBJ1-3, with TRBD1 as a possible D gene (6 bases). Germline-derived CDR1 and CDR2 are LNHDA and SQIVND (reference sequence). The V end was cut by 6 bases, the J end by 0 bases, with 15 bases between. The CDR3 length is 16 residues. The CDR3 region has the DNA TGTGCCAGTAGCCGGACAGCTATCAGCTCTGGAAACACCATATATTTT. This codes for CASSRTAISSGNTIYF.